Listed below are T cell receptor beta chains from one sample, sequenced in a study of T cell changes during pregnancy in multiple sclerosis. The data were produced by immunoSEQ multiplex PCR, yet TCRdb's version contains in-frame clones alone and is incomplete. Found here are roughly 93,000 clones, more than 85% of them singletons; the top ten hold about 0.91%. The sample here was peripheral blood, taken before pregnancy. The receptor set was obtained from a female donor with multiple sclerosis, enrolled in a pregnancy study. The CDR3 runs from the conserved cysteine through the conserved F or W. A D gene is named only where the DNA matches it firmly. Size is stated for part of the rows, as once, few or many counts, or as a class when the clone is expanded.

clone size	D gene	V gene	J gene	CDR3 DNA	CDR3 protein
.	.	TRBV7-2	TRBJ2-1	TGTGCCAGCAGCTTAACGGTCGTTGAGCAGTTCTTC	CASSLTVVEQFF
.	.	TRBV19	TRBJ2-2	TGTGCCAGTAGTATTGGAGGGGTGGGCGGTGTCGGGGAGCTGTTTTTT	CASSIGGVGGVGELFF
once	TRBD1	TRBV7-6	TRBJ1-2	TGTGCCAGCAGCGCCTATGGGACAGGGTCTGGTATTTATGGCTACACCTTC	CASSAYGTGSGIYGYTF
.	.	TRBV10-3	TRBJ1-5	TGTGCCATCAGTGATTTAGGGGTGAGCAATCAGCCCCAGCATTTT	CAISDLGVSNQPQHF
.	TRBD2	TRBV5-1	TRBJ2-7	TGCGCCAGCAGCCCAGGCTCAACTAGCGGTGCCTACGAGCAGTACTTC	CASSPGSTSGAYEQYF
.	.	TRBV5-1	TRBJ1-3	TGCGCCAGCAGCTTGGATGGAGAGGATAGAAACACCATATATTTT	CASSLDGEDRNTIYF
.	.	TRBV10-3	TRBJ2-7	TGTGCCGTGAGCGGCAACTCCTACGAGCAGTACTTC	CAVSGNSYEQYF
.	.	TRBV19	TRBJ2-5	TGTGCCAGTAGTCAGGGGACGAAGACCCAGTACTTC	CASSQGTKTQYF
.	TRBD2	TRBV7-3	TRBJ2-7	TGTGCCAGCAGCCCATCAGGAGCGGGGGCTTCCCTCTACGAGCAGTACTTC	CASSPSGAGASLYEQYF
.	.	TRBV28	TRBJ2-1	.	CASSTSPPGRNYNEQFF
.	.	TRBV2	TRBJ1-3	TGTTCCTTACTTTCTGGAAACACCATATATTTT	CSLLSGNTIYF
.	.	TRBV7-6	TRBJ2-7	TGTGCCAGCAGCTTAGCTTTAAATCGGACTACGGTCGAGCAGTACTTC	CASSLALNRTTVEQYF
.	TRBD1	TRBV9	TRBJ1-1	TGTGCCAGCAGCAAAGGGGGACAGGGGGCGAACACTGAAGCTTTCTTT	CASSKGGQGANTEAFF
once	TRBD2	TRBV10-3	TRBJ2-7	TGTGCCATCAGTGAACTAGCGGGGTCCTACGAGCAGTACTTC	CAISELAGSYEQYF
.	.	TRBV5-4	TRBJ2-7	TGTGCCAGCAGCTGGGGCCAGGGGCGGTACGAGCAGTACTTC	CASSWGQGRYEQYF
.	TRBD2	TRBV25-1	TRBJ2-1	TGTGCCAGCAGTCATTTAGGACTAGCGGGGGCAGGTGAGCAGTTCTTC	CASSHLGLAGAGEQFF
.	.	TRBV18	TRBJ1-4	TGTGCCAGCTCACGGGGGGGCGCGGAGGAAAAACTGTTTTTT	CASSRGGAEEKLFF
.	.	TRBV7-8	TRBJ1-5	TGTGCCAGCAGCTTACCTAGGAGACAGGAGCCCTATCAGCCCCAGCATTTT	CASSLPRRQEPYQPQHF
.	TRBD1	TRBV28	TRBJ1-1	TGTGCCAGCAGCCTAGGGGGCACAACTGAAGCTTTCTTT	CASSLGGTTEAFF
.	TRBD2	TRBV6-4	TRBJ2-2	TGTGCCAGCAGTCCGGGACTAGCGAACACCGGGGAGCTGTTTTTT	CASSPGLANTGELFF
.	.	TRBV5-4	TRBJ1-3	TGTGCCAGCAGCTTCGCCGACAGCGGAAACACCATATATTTT	CASSFADSGNTIYF
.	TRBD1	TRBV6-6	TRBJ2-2	TGTGCCAGCAGTTACTGGGACAGCTACACCGGGGAGCTGTTTTTT	CASSYWDSYTGELFF
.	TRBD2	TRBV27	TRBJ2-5	TGTGCCAGCAGTTCGTTAGCGGGAGTTGAATCGGAGACCCAGTACTTC	CASSSLAGVESETQYF
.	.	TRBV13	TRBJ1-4	TGTGCCAGCAGTACTCGCGGGCGCGAAAAACTGTTTTTT	CASSTRGREKLFF
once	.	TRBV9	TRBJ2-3	TGTGCCAGCAGCGTAGACGGCGGGGGCACAGATACGCAGTATTTT	CASSVDGGGTDTQYF
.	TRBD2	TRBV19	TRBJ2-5	TGTGCCAGTACCCATAGCGGGAAAGAGACCCAGTACTTC	CASTHSGKETQYF
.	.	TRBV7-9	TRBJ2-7	TGTGCCAGCACCCTAACCCCCAGGGGCGAGCAGTACTTC	CASTLTPRGEQYF
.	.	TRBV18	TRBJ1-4	TGTGCCAGCTCTCCAGGGCCTGAAAAACTGTTTTTT	CASSPGPEKLFF
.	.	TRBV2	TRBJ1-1	TGTGCCAGCAGTGTCTCCGTTTGGGGAGGGAACACTGAAGCTTTCTTT	CASSVSVWGGNTEAFF
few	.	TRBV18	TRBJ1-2	TGTGCCAGCTCACCATACGGAGGGTCAGACGGCTACACCTTC	CASSPYGGSDGYTF
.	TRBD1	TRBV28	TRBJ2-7	TGTGCCAGTGTCCGGACAGGGAAGAACTCCGAGCAGTACTTC	CASVRTGKNSEQYF
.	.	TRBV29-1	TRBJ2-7	TGCAGCGTTGAAGTAATCGACAGGTACGAGCAGTACTTC	CSVEVIDRYEQYF
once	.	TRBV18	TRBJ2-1	TGTGCCAGCTCACCCCGACTAAGCTCACCGAAGGGCAGCTCCTACAATGAGCAGTTCTTC	CASSPRLSSPKGSSYNEQFF
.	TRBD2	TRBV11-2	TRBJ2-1	TGTGCCAGCAGCCTCGGGACTAGCCTCTCCTACAATGAGCAGTTCTTC	CASSLGTSLSYNEQFF
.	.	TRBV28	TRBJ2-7	TGTGCCAGCAGTTCTCCCCCCACAGGGGACTTCTCCTACGAGCAGTACTTC	CASSSPPTGDFSYEQYF
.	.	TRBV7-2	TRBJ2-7	TGTGCCAGCAGCTTAGAGGGACACGCTTACGAGCAGTACTTC	CASSLEGHAYEQYF
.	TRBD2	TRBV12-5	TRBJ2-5	TGTGCTAGTGGGGTTAGCGGGGGTGGAGAGACCCAGTACTTC	CASGVSGGGETQYF
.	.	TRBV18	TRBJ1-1	TGTGCCAGCTCGCTCAAAGGGGGGGCTGAAGCTTTCTTT	CASSLKGGAEAFF
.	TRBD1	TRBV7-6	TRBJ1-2	TGTGCCAGCAGCCGACTTGGGACAGGGAGAAGCCTATCCAGGGATGGCTACACCTTC	CASSRLGTGRSLSRDGYTF
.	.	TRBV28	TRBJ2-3	TGTGCCAGCAGTTTTCTAACAGCAGGCACAGATACGCAGTATTTT	CASSFLTAGTDTQYF
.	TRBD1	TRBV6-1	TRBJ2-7	TGTGCCAGCAGTGAAGGGGAGGGACAGGGGGACTACGAGCAGTACTTC	CASSEGEGQGDYEQYF